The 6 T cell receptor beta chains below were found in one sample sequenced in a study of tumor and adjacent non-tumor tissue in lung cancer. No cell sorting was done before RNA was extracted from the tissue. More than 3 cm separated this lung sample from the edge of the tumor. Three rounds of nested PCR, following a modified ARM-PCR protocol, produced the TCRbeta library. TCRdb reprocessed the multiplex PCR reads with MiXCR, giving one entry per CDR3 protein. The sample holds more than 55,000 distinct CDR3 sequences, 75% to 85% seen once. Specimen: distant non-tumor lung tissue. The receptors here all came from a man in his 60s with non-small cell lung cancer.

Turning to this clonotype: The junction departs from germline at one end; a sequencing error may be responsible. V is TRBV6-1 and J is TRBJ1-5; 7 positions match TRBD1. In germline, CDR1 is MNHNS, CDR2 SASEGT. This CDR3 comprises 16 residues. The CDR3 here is CTSTHLGGTDNQPQHF. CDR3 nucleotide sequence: TGTACCAGCACCCACCTGGGCGGGACAGATAATCAGCCCCAGCATTTT.

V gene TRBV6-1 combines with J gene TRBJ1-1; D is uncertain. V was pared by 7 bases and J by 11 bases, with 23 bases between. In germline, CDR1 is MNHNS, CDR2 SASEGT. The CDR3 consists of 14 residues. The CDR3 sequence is CASTQQILNIEAFF. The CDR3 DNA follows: TGTGCCAGCACCCAGCAAATTTTGAACATTGAGGCTTTCTTT.

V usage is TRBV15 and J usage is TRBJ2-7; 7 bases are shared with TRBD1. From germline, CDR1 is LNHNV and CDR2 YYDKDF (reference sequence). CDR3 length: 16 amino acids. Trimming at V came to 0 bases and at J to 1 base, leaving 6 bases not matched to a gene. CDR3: CATSRDPGTASYEQYF. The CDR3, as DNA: TGTGCCACCAGCAGAGATCCTGGGACAGCGTCCTACGAGCAGTACTTC.

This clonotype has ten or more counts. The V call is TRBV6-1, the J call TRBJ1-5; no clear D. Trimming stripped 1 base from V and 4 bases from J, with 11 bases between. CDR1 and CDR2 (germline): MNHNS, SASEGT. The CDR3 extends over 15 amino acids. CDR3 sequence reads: CASSEGAGLNQPQHF. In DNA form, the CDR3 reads TGTGCCAGCAGTGAAGGGGCAGGACTAAATCAGCCCCAGCATTTT.

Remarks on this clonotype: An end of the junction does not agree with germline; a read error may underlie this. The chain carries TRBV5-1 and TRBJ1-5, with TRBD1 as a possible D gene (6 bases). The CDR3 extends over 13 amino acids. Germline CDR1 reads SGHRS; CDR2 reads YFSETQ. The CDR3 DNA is TGTGCCAGCAGCGACGACAGGAATCAGCCCCAGCATTTT. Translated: CASSDDRNQPQHF.

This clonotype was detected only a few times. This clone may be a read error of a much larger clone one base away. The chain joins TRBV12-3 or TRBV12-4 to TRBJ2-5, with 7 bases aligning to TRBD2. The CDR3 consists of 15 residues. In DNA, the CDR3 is TGTACCAGCAGGCTAGTGGGAGGGTACGAAGAGACCCAGTACTTC. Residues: CTSRLVGGYEETQYF.